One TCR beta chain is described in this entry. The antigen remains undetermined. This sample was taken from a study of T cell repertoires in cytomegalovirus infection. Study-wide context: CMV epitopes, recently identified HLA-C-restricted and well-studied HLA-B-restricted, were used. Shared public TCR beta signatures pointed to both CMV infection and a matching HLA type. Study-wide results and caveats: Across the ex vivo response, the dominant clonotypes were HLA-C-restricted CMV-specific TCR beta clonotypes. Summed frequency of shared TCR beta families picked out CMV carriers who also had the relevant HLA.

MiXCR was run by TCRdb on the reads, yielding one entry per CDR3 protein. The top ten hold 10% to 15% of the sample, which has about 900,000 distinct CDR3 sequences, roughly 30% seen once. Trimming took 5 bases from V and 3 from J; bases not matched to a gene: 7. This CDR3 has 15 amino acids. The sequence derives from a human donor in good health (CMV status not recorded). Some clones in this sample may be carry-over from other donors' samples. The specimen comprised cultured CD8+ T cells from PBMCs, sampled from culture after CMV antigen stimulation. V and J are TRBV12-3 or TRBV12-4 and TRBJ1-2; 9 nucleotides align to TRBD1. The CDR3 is CASSRTGVGDYGYTF. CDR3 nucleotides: TGTGCCAGCAGTCGGACAGGGGTTGGGGACTATGGCTACACCTTC.